Shown below are 29 T cell receptor beta chains from a single sample sequenced in a study of blood T cell repertoires in COVID-19. Sequencing used immunoSEQ multiplex PCR; TCRdb keeps in-frame clones, though not all of them. Of 300,000 to 450,000 clones listed, 87% are singletons. Input material: PBMCs or T cells enriched from blood (not recorded which). The receptors derive from a man aged 35 to 55 in a cohort exposed to, infected with or recovered from COVID-19 (not recorded which).

The rearrangement uses TRBV18 and TRBJ1-1; 7 nucleotides line up with TRBD1. The CDR3 sequence is 15 residues long. V shed 3 bases and J 3 bases; nucleotides not matched to a gene: 7. CDR1 is KGHSH and CDR2 is LQKENI in the germline V gene. The CDR3 is CASSPYSDRDTEAFF. CDR3 nucleotides: TGTGCCAGCTCACCTTATTCCGACAGGGACACTGAAGCTTTCTTT.

The gene calls are TRBV3-1 (or the pseudogene TRBV3-2) and TRBJ1-6; D not resolved. Germline loops: CDR1 LGHDT, CDR2 YNNKEL (reference sequence). V lost 1 base and J lost 5, with 6 bases in between. The CDR3 length is 14 residues. CDR3 DNA: TGTGCCAGCAGCCAAGTCGTCGATAATTCACCCCTCCACTTT. It encodes CASSQVVDNSPLHF.

The V call is TRBV18, the J call TRBJ2-7; 8 bases are a match to TRBD1. Looked up from germline, CDR1 is KGHSH and CDR2 is LQKENI. The CDR3 extends over 16 amino acids. The J segment lost 2 bases and the V segment lost 2 bases, leaving 8 bases of the junction unmatched. CDR3 loop: CASSPGPGQATYEQYF. In nucleotides, the CDR3 is TGTGCCAGCTCACCAGGCCCGGGACAGGCCACCTACGAGCAGTACTTC.

This chain uses TRBV19 with TRBJ1-5; the D gene is possibly TRBD1 (5 bases). Trimming cost V 5 bases and J 7 bases, with 12 bases left between them. Germline V lookup: CDR1 LNHDA, CDR2 SQIVND (reference sequence). The CDR3 has 13 amino acids. The CDR3: CASSLPGGQPQHF. For the CDR3, the DNA is TGTGCCAGTAGTCTCCCGGGGGGACAGCCCCAGCATTTT.

The rearrangement joins TRBV28 to TRBJ1-2, with 9 bases identical to TRBD1. Looked up from germline, CDR1 is MDHEN and CDR2 is SYDVKM. The length of the CDR3 is 15 residues. Trimming at V came to 6 bases and at J to 7 bases, leaving 12 bases not matched to a gene. The chain's CDR3 is CASRTPGTGHAGYTF. The CDR3 nucleotides are TGTGCCAGCAGGACCCCCGGGACAGGGCACGCTGGCTACACCTTC.

This chain joins TRBV28 and TRBJ2-1; 15 bases are shared with TRBD2. This CDR3 has 16 amino acids. J gave up 7 bases and V 8 bases, and 9 bases lay outside the gene matches. Germline V CDR1 and CDR2: MDHEN, SYDVKM. Here the CDR3 DNA reads TGTGCCAGCCTCCCCCCTGGACTAGCGGGAGGGAATGAGCAGTTCTTC. Amino acid sequence: CASLPPGLAGGNEQFF.

Note on this clone: This sample also contains other DNA sequences that code for the same CDR3. This chain links TRBV5-1 with TRBJ2-1; TRBD2 matches 10 bases. The CDR3 contains 15 residues. J was trimmed by 8 bases and V by 2 bases; bases with no gene match: 7. Germline CDR1 reads SGHRS; CDR2 reads YFSETQ. The CDR3 DNA sequence: TGCGCCAGCAGCTTTGGGCTAGCGGGAGTCGATGAGCAGTTCTTC. Its protein is CASSFGLAGVDEQFF.

The rearrangement uses TRBV28 and TRBJ2-7; 11 nucleotides line up with TRBD2. Germline lookup yields CDR1 MDHEN and CDR2 SYDVKM. This CDR3 comprises 16 residues. Trimming took 4 bases from V and 7 from J; bases not matched to a gene: 12. The CDR3 sequence: CASSSPGGLAVEEQYF. In nucleotides, the CDR3 is TGTGCCAGCAGTTCCCCGGGGGGACTAGCGGTAGAAGAGCAGTACTTC.

The rearrangement joins TRBV5-1 to TRBJ2-3, with 13 bases aligning to TRBD2. The CDR3 length is 16 residues. V was pared by 3 bases and J by 3 bases, with 4 bases of the junction left unmatched. Per germline, CDR1 SGHRS and CDR2 YFSETQ. Here the CDR3 DNA reads TGCGCCAGCAGCTGGGGACTAGCGGGGAAGACAGATACGCAGTATTTT. Translated, it gives CASSWGLAGKTDTQYF.

This rearrangement joins TRBV24-1 to TRBJ2-1, with TRBD2 matching over 10 bases. The germline CDR1 and CDR2 sequences are KGHDR and SFDVKD. V lost 9 bases to trimming and J lost 8 bases; unmatched junction nucleotides: 15. The CDR3 spans 16 residues. DNA of the CDR3: TGTGCCACCGGTCAAGGACTAGCGGATGGCTTGGATGAGCAGTTCTTC. This gives the protein CATGQGLADGLDEQFF.

This clone showed up just once. An end of the junction does not agree with germline; a read error may underlie this. The V call is TRBV5-1, the J call TRBJ1-2, with D maybe TRBD1 (6 bases). Germline CDR1 SGHRS, CDR2 YFSETQ. This CDR3 spans 13 amino acids. In nucleotides, the CDR3 is TGCGCCAGCAAGACGGACAGCGTCTATGGCTACGCCTTC. Its protein is CASKTDSVYGYAF. The variable domain in full, with the rest retrieved from reference TRBV5-1 and TRBJ1-2, is KAGVTQTPRYLIKTRGQQVTLSCSPISGHRSVSWYQQTPGQGLQFLFEYFSETQRNKGNFPGRFSGRQFSNSRSEMNVSTLELGDSALYLCASKTDSVYGYAFGSGTRLTVV.

This chain joins TRBV9 and TRBJ2-7; TRBD2 agrees at 13 bases. CDR3 length: 16 residues. Trimming cost V 0 bases and J 4 bases; bases outside gene matches: 4. Germline V gene lookup returns CDR1 SGDLS and CDR2 YYNGEE. The CDR3 sequence is CASSVGTSGSVYEQYF. Here the CDR3 DNA reads TGTGCCAGCAGCGTAGGGACTAGCGGGAGTGTATACGAGCAGTACTTC.

This clone occurred once. The chain recombines TRBV11-2 with TRBJ2-1; 12 bases map to TRBD2. CDR1 is SGHAT and CDR2 is FQNNGV in the germline V gene. V trimming: 6 bases; J trimming: 5 bases; junction bases outside the gene matches: 5. This CDR3 is 15 amino acids long. CDR3 sequence: CASRPTSGSNNEQFF. The CDR3 region has the DNA TGTGCCAGCAGGCCGACTAGCGGGAGCAACAATGAGCAGTTCTTC. The full variable domain, completed using reference TRBV11-2 and TRBJ2-1, is EAGVAQSPRYKIIEKRQSVAFWCNPISGHATLYWYQQILGQGPKLLIQFQNNGVVDDSQLPKDRFSAERLKGVDSTLKIQPAKLEDSAVYLCASRPTSGSNNEQFFGPGTRLTVL.

The chain uses TRBV10-3 and TRBJ2-3; 13 bases line up with TRBD2. The ends lost 10 bases at V and 2 bases at J; junction bases unmatched: 6. This CDR3 spans 15 amino acids. Germline lookup yields CDR1 ENHRY and CDR2 SYGVKD. The CDR3 sequence: CATRGLAGATDTQYF. The CDR3 nucleotides are TGTGCCACCCGAGGACTAGCGGGAGCCACAGATACGCAGTATTTT.

The V call is TRBV6-1, the J call TRBJ1-2; weak D call: TRBD1 (6 bases). This CDR3 has 13 residues. Germline CDR1 is MNHNS and CDR2 is SASEGT. Trimming pared 1 base from V and 7 bases from J, leaving 10 bases between. The CDR3 region is CASSEEGVRGYTF. The CDR3, as DNA: TGTGCCAGCAGTGAAGAGGGGGTACGTGGCTACACCTTC.

This chain joins TRBV5-1 and TRBJ1-6; D may be TRBD1 (5 bases). The germline V and J ends were trimmed by 4 bases and 10 bases, with 15 bases remaining between them. The CDR3 loop spans 14 amino acids. CDR1 is SGHRS and CDR2 is YFSETQ in the germline V gene. In DNA form, the CDR3 reads TGCGCCAGCAGCGAGGGAGGCCGGGGCTCACCCCTCCACTTT. Amino acids: CASSEGGRGSPLHF.

The chain has TRBV7-8 and TRBJ1-5; 7 bases agree with TRBD1. The germline gives CDR1 SGHVS, CDR2 FQNEAQ. Losses at the gene ends were 5 bases for V and 3 bases for J; bases not matched to a gene: 7. The CDR3 extends over 15 amino acids. CDR3 bases: TGTGCCAGCAGCGTAGACAGGGCGAACAATCAGCCCCAGCATTTT. Its protein product is CASSVDRANNQPQHF. Looking up the rest from reference TRBV7-8 and TRBJ1-5 gives the full variable domain: GAGVSQSPRYKVAKRGQDVALRCDPISGHVSLFWYQQALGQGPEFLTYFQNEAQLDKSGLPSDRFFAERPEGSVSTLKIQRTQQEDSAVYLCASSVDRANNQPQHFGDGTRLSIL.

The chain couples TRBV2 to TRBJ2-7, with TRBD2 matching over 12 bases. The germline gives CDR1 SNHLY, CDR2 FYNNEI. With 6 bases clipped from V and 2 bases from J, the junction kept 5 bases outside the gene matches. This CDR3 contains 15 residues. Here the CDR3 reads CASRLGLAGAYEQYF. The CDR3 nucleotides are TGTGCCAGCAGGCTGGGACTAGCGGGCGCCTACGAGCAGTACTTC.

This clone was seen just once. V is TRBV10-3 and J is TRBJ1-2, with unresolved D. Looked up from germline, CDR1 is ENHRY and CDR2 is SYGVKD. V was pared by 7 bases and J by 0 bases, with 9 bases between. The CDR3 totals 13 residues. This CDR3 is CAITADSNYGYTF. Here the CDR3 DNA reads TGTGCCATCACGGCAGACTCTAACTATGGCTACACCTTC.

V gene TRBV2 combines with J gene TRBJ2-5; possible D gene TRBD1, 5 bases. Trimming shortened V by 6 bases and J by 6 bases, and 20 bases separated the two germline ends. CDR3 length equals 15 residues. Germline V gives CDR1 SNHLY, CDR2 FYNNEI. CDR3 DNA: TGTGCCAGCAGCTCTTCCGACAGCCCCGCAAAGACCCAGTACTTC. Translating gives CASSSSDSPAKTQYF.

The rearrangement joins TRBV11-3 to TRBJ2-1, with 10 nucleotides matching TRBD1. From germline, CDR1 is SGHNT and CDR2 YENEEA. The ends lost 4 bases at V and 7 bases at J; junction bases unmatched: 10. The CDR3 spans 16 residues. The CDR3 reads CASSSRQGAPTNEQFF. The CDR3 region has the DNA TGTGCCAGCAGCTCAAGACAGGGGGCCCCTACGAATGAGCAGTTCTTC.

The chain has TRBV10-1 and TRBJ2-7, with TRBD1 matching over 9 bases. The CDR3 loop spans 13 amino acids. Germline V CDR1 and CDR2: WNHNN, SYGVQD (reference sequence). The J segment lost 3 bases and the V segment lost 6 bases, leaving 3 bases of the junction unmatched. The CDR3 DNA sequence: TGCGCCAGCAGGAGACAGGGGGGCTACGAGCAGTACTTC. This sequence encodes CASRRQGGYEQYF.

The chain carries TRBV7-9 and TRBJ2-4; D possibly corresponds to TRBD2 (6 bases). Germline V gene sequence: CDR1 SEHNR, CDR2 FQNEAQ (reference sequence). The CDR3 is 15 amino acids. Trimming took 5 bases from V and 8 from J, leaving 19 bases between them. The CDR3 spells CASSQGAGGMDIQYF. The CDR3, as DNA: TGTGCCAGCAGCCAAGGGGCAGGAGGGATGGACATTCAGTACTTC.

This chain uses TRBV30 with TRBJ2-5; D uncertain. The CDR3 is 11 residues long. Germline CDR1 and CDR2: GTSNPN and SVGIG (reference sequence). With 0 bases removed from V and 5 bases from J, the gap between germline ends came to 4 bases. CDR3 amino acids: CAWSVQETQYF. Written as DNA, the CDR3 is TGTGCCTGGAGTGTACAGGAGACCCAGTACTTC.

The V and J genes are TRBV18 and TRBJ2-7; 13 bases align to TRBD2. CDR3 length: 16 amino acids. Germline CDR1 KGHSH, CDR2 LQKENI. Germline trimming cut 3 bases from V and 0 bases from J; bases unmatched to any gene: 2. Written as DNA, the CDR3 is TGTGCCAGCTCACCCGGGACTAGCGGGAACTCCTACGAGCAGTACTTC. Translating it yields CASSPGTSGNSYEQYF. Using reference TRBV18 and TRBJ2-7 for the parts outside the CDR3, the full variable domain is NAGVMQNPRHLVRRRGQEARLRCSPMKGHSHVYWYRQLPEEGLKFMVYLQKENIIDESGMPKERFSAEFPKEGPSILRIQQVVRGDSAAYFCASSPGTSGNSYEQYFGPGTRLTVT.

The V and J genes are TRBV19 and TRBJ1-2; 7 bases match TRBD1. This CDR3 has 15 residues. With 5 bases clipped from V and 4 bases from J, the junction kept 10 bases outside the gene matches. Per germline, CDR1 LNHDA and CDR2 SQIVND (reference sequence). The CDR3 loop reads CASSLLSTGSYGYTF. The CDR3 coding sequence is TGTGCCAGTAGTCTACTTTCGACAGGGTCCTATGGCTACACCTTC.

The V and J genes are TRBV2 and TRBJ2-4; TRBD1 matches 8 bases. CDR3 length: 15 amino acids. Trimming cost V 4 bases and J 3 bases; bases outside gene matches: 5. Germline loops: CDR1 SNHLY, CDR2 FYNNEI. The CDR3 DNA is TGTGCCAGCAGTGCCAGGGGGCCTATCAAAAACATTCAGTACTTC. Translation: CASSARGPIKNIQYF.

This rearrangement joins TRBV20-1 to TRBJ1-1; D is unclear. There are 14 residues in the CDR3. Germline CDR1 and CDR2: DFQATT and SNEGSKA (reference sequence). Between the trimmed V and J ends, which lost 6 bases and 4 bases, there was a span of 18 bases. In DNA form, the CDR3 reads TGCAGTGCCAGTCCTCGGACGAGGGCCACTGAAGCTTTCTTT. Its translation is CSASPRTRATEAFF.

The chain links TRBV7-9 to TRBJ1-2; TRBD1 matches at 7 bases. Germline V lookup: CDR1 SEHNR, CDR2 FQNEAQ (reference sequence). This CDR3 comprises 14 residues. V was clipped by 5 bases and J by 2 bases; unmatched bases: 5. The chain's CDR3 is CASSPGDSNYGYTF. The CDR3 nucleotides are TGTGCCAGCAGCCCTGGGGACAGCAACTATGGCTACACCTTC. The full variable domain, in which reference TRBV7-9 and TRBJ1-2 provide the parts outside the CDR3, is DTGVSQNPRHKITKRGQNVTFRCDPISEHNRLYWYRQTLGQGPEFLTYFQNEAQLEKSRLLSDRFSAERPKGSFSTLEIQRTEQGDSAMYLCASSPGDSNYGYTFGSGTRLTVV.